This is a list of T cell receptor beta chains from one sample in a study of T cell responses to AZD1222 COVID-19 vaccine. The method was immunoSEQ multiplex PCR; TCRdb's version includes in-frame clones alone and lacks a portion of them. The data contain some 74,000 clones, roughly 87% of them singletons. The material was peripheral blood, obtained 28 days after the second AZD1222 dose. The receptor source for this set is an adult who received the AZD1222 COVID-19 vaccine. Both conserved end residues are part of each CDR3. The order of the fields is CDR3 length, J gene, V gene, CDR3 protein.

>17|TRBJ1-4|TRBV19
CARDPPPSDATNEKLFF
>16|TRBJ2-5|TRBV7-8
CASSVLAGALDGTQYF
>15|TRBJ1-1|TRBV6-5
CASSLGLTMNTEAFF
>14|TRBJ1-1|TRBV29-1
CSLSPSRVGGEAFF
>13|TRBJ1-1|TRBV10-3
CAIKAGRTTEAFF
>15|TRBJ1-1|TRBV6-5
CASSYSITVNTEAFF
>16|TRBJ1-6|TRBV18
CASSGRGELLDSPLHF
>16|TRBJ2-7|TRBV6-1
CASSETAGGGKNEQYF
>14|TRBJ1-3|TRBV6-6
CASSRDGAGNTIYF
>15|TRBJ2-3|TRBV7-9
CASSPGRGGTDTQYF
>15|TRBJ2-1|TRBV5-5
CASSITAGMGNEQFF
>17|TRBJ1-3|TRBV9
CASSTDRGALLGNTIYF
>14|TRBJ2-2|TRBV19
CASSMTGGTGELFF
>14|TRBJ2-5|TRBV30
CAWSDLGGSATQYF
>17|TRBJ1-6|TRBV19
CASSLRTESSYNSPLHF
>17|TRBJ2-2|TRBV13
CASSLVPRTGRTGELFF
>16|TRBJ1-5|TRBV2
CASEDRQVWGNQPQHF
>13|TRBJ2-1|TRBV6-6
CASSYARKNEQFF
>16|TRBJ2-5|TRBV4-2
CASSQGPSGSQETQYF
>14|TRBJ1-1|TRBV6-5
CASSLGGTNTEAFF
>14|TRBJ2-1|TRBV24-1
CATSEAGTKNEQFF
>16|TRBJ1-2|TRBV7-2
CASNLGGTGSHYGYTF
>17|TRBJ2-1|TRBV30
CAWSIPGQGPSNNEQFF
>14|TRBJ1-1|TRBV6-5
CASSYGGVNTEAFF
>17|TRBJ1-5|TRBV4-1
CASSQRGTRDSNQPQHF
>11|TRBJ2-7|TRBV30
CAWRSSYEQYF
>15|TRBJ2-2|TRBV2
CASPDRGRNTGELFF
>14|TRBJ1-2|TRBV9
CASSSGGAVYGYTF
>14|TRBJ2-2|TRBV7-3
CASSRNWLGGELFF
>13|TRBJ1-2|TRBV7-9
CASSPEGFYGYTF
>15|TRBJ2-5|TRBV14
CASSVLGGSTETQYF
>15|TRBJ2-3|TRBV6-2/TRBV6-3
CASSSTSGRTDTQYF
>13|TRBJ1-6|TRBV12-3/TRBV12-4
CASSPQGNSPLHF
>14|TRBJ1-2|TRBV6-5
CASSYSQTAYGYTF
>16|TRBJ2-7|TRBV3-1/TRBV3-2
CASSRGLGHHSYEQYF
>14|TRBJ1-1|TRBV30
CAWKFRGYNTEAFF
>15|TRBJ2-2|TRBV7-6
CASSLAGGTTGELFF
>14|TRBJ1-5|TRBV5-6
CASSPRQGNQPQHF
>15|TRBJ1-1|TRBV6-2/TRBV6-3
CASSSKGQGRTEAFF
>19|TRBJ2-1|TRBV6-2/TRBV6-3
CASSWGLAHARRSYNEQFF
>12|TRBJ1-2|TRBV29-1
CSVERPRDGYTF
>15|TRBJ2-3|TRBV7-2
CASSRTSGFTDTQYF
>16|TRBJ1-4|TRBV6-1
CASSARTGATNEKLFF
>13|TRBJ2-5|TRBV18
CASSPRAEETQYF
>15|TRBJ1-1|TRBV7-2
CASSFLTRGRAEAFF
>14|TRBJ2-2|TRBV6-4
CASSVTTNTGELFF
>14|TRBJ2-3|TRBV6-2/TRBV6-3
CASSGWDLGDTQYF
>13|TRBJ2-7|TRBV7-9
CASSLGAGLEQYF
>13|TRBJ2-7|TRBV6-1
CASSEGHEYEQYF
>18|TRBJ2-5|TRBV7-6
CASSLAVEGLAGPETQYF
>14|TRBJ1-2|TRBV7-8
CASTYGQGVYGYTF
>15|TRBJ2-1|TRBV7-2
CASSLVTSGFDEQFF
>13|TRBJ2-4|TRBV18
CASSPDNGELCYF
>14|TRBJ2-3|TRBV2
CASKSRLFTDTQYF
>14|TRBJ2-1|TRBV13
CASSPKGTYNEQFF
>15|TRBJ1-1|TRBV7-2
CASSLAFGTGTEAFF
>16|TRBJ2-4|TRBV3-1/TRBV3-2
CASPYRDRRAKNIQYF
>13|TRBJ1-2|TRBV2
CASSRQASYGYTF
>14|TRBJ2-7|TRBV24-1
CATLQMAGVREQYF
>17|TRBJ1-1|TRBV18
CASSPRQGRGRNTEAFF